This entry is about one T cell receptor beta chain. At least ten counts were recorded for this clonotype. It has no known antigen specificity. The record has no base qualities; no much larger clone is one base away. From the cysteine through the phenylalanine, the CDR3 covers 17 amino acids. Only CDR3 DNA remains: 51 bases, in frame from the first base. Relative to germline, V is missing 5 bases and J is missing 0 bases, with 11 bases of the junction outside any gene match. CDR1 is given as MNHEY and CDR2 as SMNVEV, both from the germline V gene (reference sequence). In the ophthalmopathy patients, disease was moderately to severely active, with a Clinical Activity Score of 3 or more, a NOSPECS grade of 4 or more, and a duration of less than 3 months. The study excluded patients with uncontrolled infections, other autoimmune diseases, pregnancy or lactation. Clinical symptoms, serum thyroxine and TRAb, thyroid ultrasound, and orbital computed tomography formed the basis for the diagnoses. Ficoll-Paque density gradient centrifugation was used to isolate PBMCs from around 10 ml of fresh peripheral blood. Total RNA was extracted using Trizol reagent, and RNA quality was assessed on an Agilent 2100 Bioanalyzer.

The sample comes from a study of T cells in Graves' hyperthyroidism and ophthalmopathy (dated by TCRdb to about 2019). As for the study more broadly: Peripheral blood was sampled at the time of initial diagnosis, prior to any treatment. Thyroid tissue and blood T-cell repertoires from about six Graves' hyperthyroidism patients were also compared in the study. TCR V-J signatures able to tell the groups apart were searched for in a discovery cohort of 100 or so patients, of whom 43 had Graves' ophthalmopathy and some 60 had stable Graves' hyperthyroidism. Prospective prediction of ophthalmopathy was tested in an independent validation cohort consisting of 18 to 20 hyperthyroidism patients and around 17 patients who later progressed to ophthalmopathy. TCR Vbeta CDR3 sequencing of approximately 140 peripheral blood samples (under 45 ophthalmopathy, 75 or so hyperthyroidism and some 17 progressor patients) is reported in the paper. After sampling, hyperthyroidism patients received methimazole starting at 30 mg daily, and ophthalmopathy patients received high-dose intravenous methylprednisolone. For training and testing, the 80 to 100 patients in the discovery cohort were randomly divided in a 7:3 ratio.

Study-wide conclusions, independent of this receptor: Sample size was not statistically predetermined, and investigators were not blinded to group allocation. Blood samples also contained most of the expanded thyroid clonotypes (frequency above 0.001), which suggests that blood repertoires may reflect thyroid immune responses. In validation, the model predicted progression to ophthalmopathy with over 65% sensitivity and 72% to 75% specificity, a median of about 6 months before onset. A model built on a 13 V-J signature distinguished ophthalmopathy from stable hyperthyroidism, reaching roughly 88% sensitivity and about 81% specificity in cross-validation and 80%/75% in testing.

Amplification of TCR beta CDR3 regions was carried out from RNA transcripts. The first round of RT-PCR for the TCR CDR3 was performed with the HTBI primer set and the Qiagen OneStep RT-PCR kit. A second multiplex PCR round built the libraries, followed by size selection and purification. The libraries were sequenced on an Illumina HiSeq2000 using paired-end 100 bp reads. Under the source paper's analysis protocol: Raw data were processed with SOAPnuke, discarding reads with adapters, uncalled bases, mean Phred below 15, or no exact constant-primer or identifier match. High-quality paired reads were merged using COPE v1.2.5, and each unique nucleotide sequence was defined as a clonotype. MiTCR v1.1 was used to align clonotypes to the IMGT TRBV, TRBD and TRBJ reference segments. The analysis was restricted to V-J combinations with a frequency above 0.0001, which together covered over 99% of the repertoires. A TCS score was defined as the ratio of F50 (clonal expansion) to E x V (chaos), with BLOSUM62-based TCRdist applied between CDR3 peptides within each V-J. Welch's t-statistics and random forest reduced fewer than 600 V-J features to some 14, which were used in a naive Bayes classifier (R e1071). Using fastp trimming at Q25 and MiXCR clonotype assembly, TCRdb reanalyzed the public sequencing data and kept in-frame beta chains. Duplicate CDR3 protein sequences are folded into a single record with the most common DNA and genes. The V and J calls here are based on TCRdb, not the publication. The sample data list 400,000 to 550,000 distinct CDR3 sequences, and roughly 25% of these were observed just once. Clones ranked in the top ten supply around 11% of the sample.

This TCR derives from a woman younger than 45 with Graves' ophthalmopathy. The specimen was blood. In this chain, TRBV27 is recombined with TRBJ2-5; 8 central nucleotides agree with TRBD2. The DNA sequence is as follows: TGTGCCAGCAGTCCAAGGAGCGGGGGAGCCTACCAAGAGACCCAGTACTTC. This encodes CASSPRSGGAYQETQYF.